This is a list of T cell receptor beta chains from one sample in a study of cytomegalovirus exposure and HLA in healthy donors. Assay: immunoSEQ multiplex PCR; the TCRdb copy retains only in-frame clones and omits some. The sample holds about 240,000 clones, approximately 78% seen once. Sequencing was performed on PBMCs. These receptors all come from a boy aged 5-17 years in good health and CMV-seronegative. CDR3s include the opening cysteine and the closing phenylalanine or tryptophan. A D gene is named only where the DNA matches it firmly. Expanded clones are given a class, and other clones once, few, many or no size at all.

V gene	D gene	clone size	J gene	CDR3 DNA	CDR3 protein
TRBV10-2	-	once	TRBJ2-5	TGCGCCAGCAGTGAGTCGAGGCAGGGAGGGACCCAGTACTTC	CASSESRQGGTQYF
TRBV7-2	TRBD2	-	TRBJ2-7	TGTGCCAGCAGCGGGACTAGCCCTCCCTACGAGCAGTACTTC	CASSGTSPPYEQYF
TRBV5-5	TRBD2	few	TRBJ2-7	TGTGCCAGCAGCGAAGCGGGAGGCCTTACCACCTACGAGCAGTACTTC	CASSEAGGLTTYEQYF
TRBV11-3	-	-	TRBJ2-7	TGTGCCAGCAGCAAAAGGGGGAGACAGTCCTCCTACGAGCAGTACTTC	CASSKRGRQSSYEQYF
TRBV6-1	-	-	TRBJ1-5	TGTGCCAGCAGTGAACCCAGGGAAGGGGCGCCCCAGCATTTT	CASSEPREGAPQHF
TRBV2	-	-	TRBJ2-2	TGTGCCAGCAGTGGACAGAAGGTGGGGACCGGGGAGCTGTTTTTT	CASSGQKVGTGELFF
TRBV5-1	-	-	TRBJ1-1	TGCGCCAGCAGCTTGGGAGGAGGGGACACTGAAGCTTTCTTT	CASSLGGGDTEAFF
TRBV10-3	TRBD2	once	TRBJ2-7	TGTGCCATCAGTGGGGGGACTAGCGGCCCCTACGAGCAGTACTTC	CAISGGTSGPYEQYF
TRBV4-1	TRBD1	-	TRBJ2-2	TGCGCCAGCAGCCATTTATGGACAGGGGGCACCGGGGAGCTGTTTTTT	CASSHLWTGGTGELFF
TRBV5-1	TRBD1	-	TRBJ1-2	TGCGCCAGCAGCTCCTCGACTTCCGGGACAGTCTATGGCTACACCTTC	CASSSSTSGTVYGYTF
TRBV15	TRBD1	-	TRBJ2-7	TGTGCCACCAGCCCGAAACAGGGGTTGGGTTTGGAGCAGTACTTC	CATSPKQGLGLEQYF
TRBV1	-	-	TRBJ1-1	TGCACCAGCAGCCACTCACTGGGGCCGTACCCGAGCACTGAAGCTTTCTTT	CTSSHSLGPYPSTEAFF
TRBV5-1	TRBD1	-	TRBJ1-1	TGCGCCAGCAGCACGGGACAGATGAACACTGAAGCTTTCTTT	CASSTGQMNTEAFF
TRBV5-4	-	-	TRBJ2-1	TGTGCCAGCAGCCTTGGATCGGGGTCCTACAATGAGCAGTTCTTC	CASSLGSGSYNEQFF
TRBV7-9	-	-	TRBJ2-7	TGTGCCAGCAGCTTAGCACTAGATCCCTACGAGCAGTACTTC	CASSLALDPYEQYF
TRBV5-4	-	-	TRBJ1-1	TGTGCCAGCAGCCCAACTACCCGGGGAAGGAACACTGAAGCTTTCTTT	CASSPTTRGRNTEAFF
TRBV2	-	-	TRBJ2-1	TGTGCCAGCAGTGAAGCGCTTTCTACGCCCTACAATGAGCAGTTCTTC	CASSEALSTPYNEQFF
TRBV11-1	-	-	TRBJ1-2	TGTGCCAGCAGCCCGCGTCGGGGGAGGAATAACTATGGCTACACCTTC	CASSPRRGRNNYGYTF
TRBV11-2	-	few	TRBJ1-3	TGTGCCAGCAGCTTAGGGGGCGGATCTGGAAACACCATATATTTT	CASSLGGGSGNTIYF
TRBV15	-	-	TRBJ2-7	TGTGCCACCAGCAGAGTACAGGCCTATCGCGAGCAGTACTTC	CATSRVQAYREQYF
TRBV11-2	-	-	TRBJ1-2	TGTGCCAGCAGCTTAGGGACACCTTCCTATGGCTACACCTTC	CASSLGTPSYGYTF
TRBV27	-	-	TRBJ2-3	TGTGCCAGCAGTTCCCAGAGCGGCACAGATACGCAGTATTTT	CASSSQSGTDTQYF
TRBV4-2	TRBD2	-	TRBJ2-1	TGTGCCAGCAGCCGGGGGACTAGCGTACTAAACGAGCAGTTCTTC	CASSRGTSVLNEQFF